This TCR beta chain was recorded in a study of blood T cell repertoires in COVID-19. In the study overall: There were acute and convalescent COVID-19 samples, and they came from the United States, Italy and Spain. T cells, B-cell-depleted T cells, or PBMCs provided the cDNA or gDNA that served as material.

In the source study's methods: Scientists estimated how many nucleated cells there were by amplifying reference gene primers. Here immunoSEQ multiplex PCR was the method, and the copy in TCRdb shows in-frame clones only, minus some. The V and J calls and clone size come from that table; D and trimming were worked out from the DNA. The sample contains approximately 63,000 clones, 60% to 85% of which appear only once. This TCR came from a woman over 75 with acute or convalescent COVID-19. Sequences were obtained from peripheral blood.

The CDR3 loop reads CASSHGLAGGQGEQFF. The CDR3 coding sequence is TGTGCCAGCAGCCACGGACTAGCGGGAGGGCAGGGTGAGCAGTTCTTC. The V gene is TRBV14, the J gene TRBJ2-1, with 15 bases that match TRBD2. CDR1 is SGHDN and CDR2 is FVKESK in the germline V gene. V was clipped by 3 bases and J by 9 bases; unmatched bases: 6. CDR3 length: 16 amino acids.